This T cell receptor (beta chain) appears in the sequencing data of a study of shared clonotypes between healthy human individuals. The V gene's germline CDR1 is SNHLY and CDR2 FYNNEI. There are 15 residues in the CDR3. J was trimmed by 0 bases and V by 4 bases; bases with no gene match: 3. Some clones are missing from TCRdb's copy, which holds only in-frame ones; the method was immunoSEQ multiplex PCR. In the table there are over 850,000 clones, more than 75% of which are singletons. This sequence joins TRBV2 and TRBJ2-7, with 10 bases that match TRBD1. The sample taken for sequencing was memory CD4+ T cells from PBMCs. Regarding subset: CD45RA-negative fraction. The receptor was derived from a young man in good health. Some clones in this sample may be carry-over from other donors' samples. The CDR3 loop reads CASSGWTGGSYEQYF. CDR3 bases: TGTGCCAGCAGTGGATGGACAGGGGGCTCCTACGAGCAGTACTTC.